The clone carrying this T cell receptor beta chain was picked up a small number of times. Germline V gene lookup returns CDR1 MRHNA and CDR2 SNTAGT. V dropped 3 bases and J dropped 6; count of bases not matched to a gene: 9. The CDR3 runs to 15 residues. Survey-level immunoSEQ sequencing profiled the TCR beta repertoire. The repertoire was sequenced with immunoSEQ multiplex PCR; TCRdb's copy has only in-frame clones and lacks some. Of 60,000 to 85,000 clones listed, around 93% are singletons. What was sequenced was PBMCs. V is TRBV6-4 and J is TRBJ1-2, with 8 bases lining up with TRBD1. This receptor was identified in a man aged 40-50 years with rheumatoid arthritis. CDR3 amino acids: CASSDGNRGTNGYTF. Here the CDR3 DNA reads TGTGCCAGCAGTGATGGGAACAGGGGGACGAATGGCTACACCTTC.